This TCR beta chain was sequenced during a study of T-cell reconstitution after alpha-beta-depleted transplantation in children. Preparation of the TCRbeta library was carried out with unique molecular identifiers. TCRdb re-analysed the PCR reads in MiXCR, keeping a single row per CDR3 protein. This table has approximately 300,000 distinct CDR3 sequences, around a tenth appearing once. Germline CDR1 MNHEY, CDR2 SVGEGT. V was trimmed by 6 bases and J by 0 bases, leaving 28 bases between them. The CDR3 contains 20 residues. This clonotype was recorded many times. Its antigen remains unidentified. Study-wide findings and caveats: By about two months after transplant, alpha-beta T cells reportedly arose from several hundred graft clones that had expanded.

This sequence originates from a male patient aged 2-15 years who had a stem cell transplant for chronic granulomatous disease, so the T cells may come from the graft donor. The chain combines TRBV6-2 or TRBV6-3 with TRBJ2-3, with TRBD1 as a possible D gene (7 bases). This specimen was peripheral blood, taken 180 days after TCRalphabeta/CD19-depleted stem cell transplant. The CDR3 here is CASRQGPQRRGSSSTDTQYF. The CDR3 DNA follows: TGTGCCAGCAGACAGGGGCCGCAGAGGAGGGGGAGCTCTAGCACAGATACGCAGTATTTT.